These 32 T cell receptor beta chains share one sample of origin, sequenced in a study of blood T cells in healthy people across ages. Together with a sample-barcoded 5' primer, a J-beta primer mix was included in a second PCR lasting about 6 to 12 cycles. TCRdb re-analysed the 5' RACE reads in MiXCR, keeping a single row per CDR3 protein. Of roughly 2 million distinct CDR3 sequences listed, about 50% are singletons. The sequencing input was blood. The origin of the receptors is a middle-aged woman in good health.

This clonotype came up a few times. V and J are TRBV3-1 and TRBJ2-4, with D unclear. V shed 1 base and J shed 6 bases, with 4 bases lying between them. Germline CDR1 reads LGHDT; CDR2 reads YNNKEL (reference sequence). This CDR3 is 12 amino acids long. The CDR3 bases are TGTGCCAGCAGCCAAGCCTTAAACATTCAGTACTTC. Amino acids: CASSQALNIQYF.

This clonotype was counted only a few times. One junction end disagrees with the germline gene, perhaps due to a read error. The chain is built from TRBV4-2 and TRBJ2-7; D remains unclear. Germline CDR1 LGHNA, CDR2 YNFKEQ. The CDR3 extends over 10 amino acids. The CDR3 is CASTSHEQYF. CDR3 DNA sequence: TGTGCCAGCACCTCCCACGAGCAGTACTTC.

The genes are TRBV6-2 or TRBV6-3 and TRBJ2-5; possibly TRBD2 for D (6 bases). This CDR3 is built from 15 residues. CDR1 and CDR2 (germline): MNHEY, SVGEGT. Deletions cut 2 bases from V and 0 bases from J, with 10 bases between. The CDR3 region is CASSYAAGNQETQYF. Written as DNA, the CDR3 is TGTGCCAGCAGTTACGCGGCGGGGAACCAAGAGACCCAGTACTTC.

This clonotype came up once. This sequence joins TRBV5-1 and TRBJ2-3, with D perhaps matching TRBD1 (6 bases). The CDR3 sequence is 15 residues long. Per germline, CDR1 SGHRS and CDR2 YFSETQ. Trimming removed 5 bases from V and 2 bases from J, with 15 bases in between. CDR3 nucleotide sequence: TGCGCCAGCAGGACGGAAGGGGACAACACAGATACGCAGTATTTT. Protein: CASRTEGDNTDTQYF.

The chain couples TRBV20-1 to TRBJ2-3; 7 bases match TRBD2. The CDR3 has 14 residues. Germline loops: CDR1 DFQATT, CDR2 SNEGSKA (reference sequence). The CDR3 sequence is CRGGIGSLGDTQYF. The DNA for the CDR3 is TGCAGGGGGGGGATAGGGAGTCTGGGGGATACGCAGTATTTT.

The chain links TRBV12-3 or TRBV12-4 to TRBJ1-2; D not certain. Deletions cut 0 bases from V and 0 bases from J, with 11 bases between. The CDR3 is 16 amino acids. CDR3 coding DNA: TGTGCCAGCAGTTTAGCGACTCGGGTACCTAACTATGGCTACACCTTC. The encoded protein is CASSLATRVPNYGYTF.

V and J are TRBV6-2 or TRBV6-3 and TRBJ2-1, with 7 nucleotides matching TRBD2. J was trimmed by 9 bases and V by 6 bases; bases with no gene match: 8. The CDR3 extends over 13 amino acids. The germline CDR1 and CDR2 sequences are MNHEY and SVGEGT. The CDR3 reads CASSHGGSGEQFF. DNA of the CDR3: TGTGCCAGCAGCCACGGGGGGTCAGGTGAGCAGTTCTTC.

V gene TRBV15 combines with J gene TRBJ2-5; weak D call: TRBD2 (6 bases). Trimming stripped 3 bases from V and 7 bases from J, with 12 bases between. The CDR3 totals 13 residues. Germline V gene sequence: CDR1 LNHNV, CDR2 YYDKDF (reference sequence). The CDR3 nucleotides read TGTGCCACCAGCAGTGCTAGCGAGGGGACCCAGTACTTC. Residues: CATSSASEGTQYF.

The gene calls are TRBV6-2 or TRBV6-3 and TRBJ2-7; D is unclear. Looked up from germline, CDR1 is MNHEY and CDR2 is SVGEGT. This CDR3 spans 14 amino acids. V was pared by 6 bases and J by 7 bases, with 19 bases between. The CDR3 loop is CASSLDSPTTEQYF. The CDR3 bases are TGTGCCAGCAGCCTAGATTCCCCAACTACTGAGCAGTACTTC.

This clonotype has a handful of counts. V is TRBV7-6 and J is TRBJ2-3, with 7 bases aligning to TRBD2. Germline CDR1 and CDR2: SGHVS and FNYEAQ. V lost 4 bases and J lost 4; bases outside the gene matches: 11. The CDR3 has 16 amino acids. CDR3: CASSSAGGSMADTQYF. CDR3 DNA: TGTGCCAGCAGCTCCGCCGGGGGGAGTATGGCAGATACGCAGTATTTT. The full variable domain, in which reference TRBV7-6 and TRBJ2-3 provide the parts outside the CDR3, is GAGVSQSPRYKVTKRGQDVALRCDPISGHVSLYWYRQALGQGPEFLTYFNYEAQQDKSGLPNDRFSAERPEGSISTLTIQRTEQRDSAMYRCASSSAGGSMADTQYFGPGTRLTVL.

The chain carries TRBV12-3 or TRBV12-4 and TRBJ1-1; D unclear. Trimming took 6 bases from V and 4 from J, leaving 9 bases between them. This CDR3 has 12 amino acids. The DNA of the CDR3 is TGTGCCAGCAGCAGTGGGGTCACTGAAGCTTTCTTT. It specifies CASSSGVTEAFF.

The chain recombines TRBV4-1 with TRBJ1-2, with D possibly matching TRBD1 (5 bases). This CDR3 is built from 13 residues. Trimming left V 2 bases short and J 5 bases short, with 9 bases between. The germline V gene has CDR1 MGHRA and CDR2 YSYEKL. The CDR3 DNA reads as TGCGCCAGCAGCCAACTACAGGATTATGGCTACACCTTC. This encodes CASSQLQDYGYTF.

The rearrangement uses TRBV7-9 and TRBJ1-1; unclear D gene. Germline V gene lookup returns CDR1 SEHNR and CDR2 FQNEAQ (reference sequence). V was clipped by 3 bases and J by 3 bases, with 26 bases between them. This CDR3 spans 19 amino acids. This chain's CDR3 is CASSLGTRAVFLEDTEAFF. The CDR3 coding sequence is TGTGCCAGCAGCTTGGGTACCCGAGCGGTATTCTTGGAGGACACTGAAGCTTTCTTT.

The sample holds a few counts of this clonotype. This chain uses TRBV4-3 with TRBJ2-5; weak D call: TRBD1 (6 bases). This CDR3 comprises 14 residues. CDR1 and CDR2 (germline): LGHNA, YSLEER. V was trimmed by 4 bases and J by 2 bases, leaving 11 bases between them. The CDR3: CASSRDRYQETQYF. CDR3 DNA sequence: TGCGCCAGCAGCCGAGACAGGTATCAAGAGACCCAGTACTTC.

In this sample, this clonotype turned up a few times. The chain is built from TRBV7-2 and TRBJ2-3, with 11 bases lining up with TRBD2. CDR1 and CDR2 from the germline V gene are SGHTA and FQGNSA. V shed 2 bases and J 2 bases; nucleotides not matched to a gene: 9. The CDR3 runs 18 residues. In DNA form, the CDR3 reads TGTGCCAGCAGCTTAAATTCCGGGACTAGCGGATTCACAGATACGCAGTATTTT. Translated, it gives CASSLNSGTSGFTDTQYF.

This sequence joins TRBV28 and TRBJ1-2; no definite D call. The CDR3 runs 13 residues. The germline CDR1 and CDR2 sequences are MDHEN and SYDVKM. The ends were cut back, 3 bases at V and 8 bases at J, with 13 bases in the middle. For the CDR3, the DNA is TGTGCCAGCAGTTTGGACGTTTTCGGAGGCTACACCTTC. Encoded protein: CASSLDVFGGYTF.

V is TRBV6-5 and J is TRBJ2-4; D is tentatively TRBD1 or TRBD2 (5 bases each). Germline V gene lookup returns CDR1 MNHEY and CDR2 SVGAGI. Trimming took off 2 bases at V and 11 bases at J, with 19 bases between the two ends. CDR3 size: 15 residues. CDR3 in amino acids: CASSYRGRPGVVQYF. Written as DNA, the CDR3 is TGTGCCAGCAGTTACCGGGGACGGCCCGGGGTGGTTCAGTACTTC.

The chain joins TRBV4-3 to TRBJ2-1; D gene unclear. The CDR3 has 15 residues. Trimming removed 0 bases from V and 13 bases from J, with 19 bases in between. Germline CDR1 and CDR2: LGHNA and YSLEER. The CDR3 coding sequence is TGCGCCAGCAGCCAAGATCCGGCGTTCCAAGAGACCCAGTTCTTC. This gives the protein CASSQDPAFQETQFF.

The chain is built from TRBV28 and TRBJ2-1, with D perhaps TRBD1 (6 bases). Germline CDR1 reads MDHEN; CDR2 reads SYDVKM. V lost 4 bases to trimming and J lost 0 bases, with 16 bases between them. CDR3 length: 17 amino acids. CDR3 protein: CASSSGTTTSSYNEQFF. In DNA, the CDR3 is TGTGCCAGCAGTTCCGGGACAACGACAAGCTCCTACAATGAGCAGTTCTTC.

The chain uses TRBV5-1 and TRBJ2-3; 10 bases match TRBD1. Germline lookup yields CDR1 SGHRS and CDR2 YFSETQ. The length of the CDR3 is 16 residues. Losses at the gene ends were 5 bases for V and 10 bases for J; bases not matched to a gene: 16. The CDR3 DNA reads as TGCGCCAGCAGTAGCGAGACAGGGGGCAGGTGGGATGCGCAGTATTTT. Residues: CASSSETGGRWDAQYF.

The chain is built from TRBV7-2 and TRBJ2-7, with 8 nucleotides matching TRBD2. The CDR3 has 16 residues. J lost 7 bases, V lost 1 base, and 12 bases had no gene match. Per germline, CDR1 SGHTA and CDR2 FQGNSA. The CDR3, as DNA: TGTGCCAGCAGCTTAGTGGCCTCCGGGACTAGAAGTGAGCAGTACTTC. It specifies CASSLVASGTRSEQYF.

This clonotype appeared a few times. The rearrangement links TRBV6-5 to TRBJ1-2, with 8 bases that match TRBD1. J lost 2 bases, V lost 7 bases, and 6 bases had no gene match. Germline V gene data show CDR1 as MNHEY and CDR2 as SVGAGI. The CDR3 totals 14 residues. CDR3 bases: TGTGCCAGCAAGACGACAGGGGTGAACTATGGCTACACCTTC. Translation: CASKTTGVNYGYTF.

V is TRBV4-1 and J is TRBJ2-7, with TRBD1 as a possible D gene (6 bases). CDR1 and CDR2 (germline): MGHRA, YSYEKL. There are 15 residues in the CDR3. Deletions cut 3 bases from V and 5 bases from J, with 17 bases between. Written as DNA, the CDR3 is TGCGCCAGCAGCCAGGCTTGGGCAGGGGACCACGAGCAGTACTTC. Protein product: CASSQAWAGDHEQYF.

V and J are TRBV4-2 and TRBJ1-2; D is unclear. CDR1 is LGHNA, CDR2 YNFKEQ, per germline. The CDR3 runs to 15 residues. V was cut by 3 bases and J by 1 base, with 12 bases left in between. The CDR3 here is CASSHYPPDNYGYTF. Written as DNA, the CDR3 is TGTGCCAGCAGCCACTACCCACCCGATAACTATGGCTACACCTTC.

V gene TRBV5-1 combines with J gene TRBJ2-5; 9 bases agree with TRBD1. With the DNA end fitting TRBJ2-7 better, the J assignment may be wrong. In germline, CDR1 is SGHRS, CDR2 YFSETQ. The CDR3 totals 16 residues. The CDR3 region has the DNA TGCGCCAGCGGCCAGAAGGGACAGGGAGGGAACTACGAGCAGTACTTC. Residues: CASGQKGQGGNYEQYF.

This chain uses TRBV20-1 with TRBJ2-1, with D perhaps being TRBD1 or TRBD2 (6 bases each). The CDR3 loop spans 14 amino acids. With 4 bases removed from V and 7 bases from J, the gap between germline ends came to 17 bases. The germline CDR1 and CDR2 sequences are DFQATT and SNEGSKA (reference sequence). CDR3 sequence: CSAKPGAGANEQFF. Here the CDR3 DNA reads TGCAGTGCTAAGCCGGGGGCCGGGGCTAATGAGCAGTTCTTC.

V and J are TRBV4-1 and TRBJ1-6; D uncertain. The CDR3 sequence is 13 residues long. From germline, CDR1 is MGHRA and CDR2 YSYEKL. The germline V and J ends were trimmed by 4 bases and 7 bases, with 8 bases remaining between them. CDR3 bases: TGCGCCAGCAGCCGGGAGCTCAATTCACCCCTCCACTTT. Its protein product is CASSRELNSPLHF.

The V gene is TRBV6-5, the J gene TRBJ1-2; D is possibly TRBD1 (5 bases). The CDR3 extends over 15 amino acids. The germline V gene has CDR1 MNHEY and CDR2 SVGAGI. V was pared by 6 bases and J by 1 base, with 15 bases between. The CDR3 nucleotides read TGTGCCAGCAGCCCGAAGGTTGGGGGTAACTATGGCTACACCTTC. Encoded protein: CASSPKVGGNYGYTF.

DNA of the CDR3: TGTGCCAGCAGTCCACGACAGGGCTTTATCCACGAGCAGTACTTC. This translates into CASSPRQGFIHEQYF. This chain joins TRBV14 and TRBJ2-7, with 7 bases identical to TRBD1. V was pared by 6 bases and J by 5 bases, with 13 bases of the junction left unmatched. This CDR3 region has 15 residues. In germline, CDR1 is SGHDN, CDR2 FVKESK.

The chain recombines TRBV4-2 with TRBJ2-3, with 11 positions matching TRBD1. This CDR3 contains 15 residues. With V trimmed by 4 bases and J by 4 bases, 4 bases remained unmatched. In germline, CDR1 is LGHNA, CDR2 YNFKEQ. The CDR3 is CASSREDRGPDTQYF. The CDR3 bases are TGTGCCAGCAGCCGGGAGGACAGGGGGCCAGATACGCAGTATTTT.

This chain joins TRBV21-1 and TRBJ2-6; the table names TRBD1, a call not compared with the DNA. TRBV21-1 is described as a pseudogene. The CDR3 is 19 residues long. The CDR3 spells CASSKGPREASSGANVLTF. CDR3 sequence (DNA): TGTGCCAGCAGCAAGGGACCCCGAGAGGCCTCCTCTGGGGCCAACGTCCTGACTTTC.

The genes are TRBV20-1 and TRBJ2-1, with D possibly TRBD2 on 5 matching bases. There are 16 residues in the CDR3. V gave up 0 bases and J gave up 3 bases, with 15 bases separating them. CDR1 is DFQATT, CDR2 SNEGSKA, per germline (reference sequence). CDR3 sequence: CSARDRWLAFYNEQFF. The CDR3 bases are TGCAGTGCTAGAGATCGGTGGCTAGCTTTCTACAATGAGCAGTTCTTC.